A selection of T cell receptor beta chains follows, all from one sample in a study of vaccination and CD4 T cells after COVID-19. Via MiXCR, TCRdb re-called the PCR reads, giving one row per CDR3 protein. The sample lists 5,500 to 7,000 distinct CDR3 sequences, nearly 50% occurring once. These receptors have no known antigen. Sequencing input: CD4+ T cells from blood, cultured in vitro. The receptors come from a human donor in good health. Both conserved end residues are part of each CDR3. Fields, in order: V gene, clone size, J gene, D gene, CDR3 DNA, CDR3 protein. A D gene is named only where the DNA matches it firmly. Where a row states a size, it is once, few, many or the class of an expanded clone; other rows omit it.

v_call: TRBV5-8; clone_size: -; j_call: TRBJ1-2; d_call: -; cdr3_nt: TGTGCCAGCAGCTCGGGACGGAACTATGGCTACACCTTC; cdr3_aa: CASSSGRNYGYTF
v_call: TRBV2; clone_size: -; j_call: TRBJ1-5; d_call: -; cdr3_nt: TGTGCCAGCAGTGAGGGACTAATCGGGGAGCCCCAGCATTTT; cdr3_aa: CASSEGLIGEPQHF
v_call: TRBV6-4; clone_size: -; j_call: TRBJ1-2; d_call: -; cdr3_nt: TGTGCCAGCAGTGAATCGGGGGGCTATGGCTACACCTTC; cdr3_aa: CASSESGGYGYTF
v_call: TRBV19; clone_size: -; j_call: TRBJ1-3; d_call: -; cdr3_nt: TGTGCCAGTAGTAGGTCAGCTGGAAACACCATATATTTT; cdr3_aa: CASSRSAGNTIYF
v_call: TRBV7-6; clone_size: -; j_call: TRBJ2-4; d_call: -; cdr3_nt: TGTGCCAGCAGCTTATCTCAGGGTGACATTCAGTACTTC; cdr3_aa: CASSLSQGDIQYF
v_call: TRBV29-1; clone_size: -; j_call: TRBJ2-5; d_call: TRBD2; cdr3_nt: TGCAGCGCCGACAGCGGGGGGGAGACCCAGTACTTC; cdr3_aa: CSADSGGETQYF
v_call: TRBV20-1; clone_size: few; j_call: TRBJ1-5; d_call: TRBD1; cdr3_nt: TGCAGTGCAAAGACAGGGGGCAAAAGCAATCAGCCCCAGCATTTT; cdr3_aa: CSAKTGGKSNQPQHF
v_call: TRBV20-1; clone_size: -; j_call: TRBJ1-2; d_call: -; cdr3_nt: TGCAGTGCTAGAGATCCCACACCCTATGGCTACACCTTC; cdr3_aa: CSARDPTPYGYTF
v_call: TRBV28; clone_size: -; j_call: TRBJ2-5; d_call: -; cdr3_nt: TGTGCCAGCAGACCCGGGGGGCTTAAAGAGACCCAGTACTTC; cdr3_aa: CASRPGGLKETQYF
v_call: TRBV2; clone_size: few; j_call: TRBJ1-1; d_call: TRBD1; cdr3_nt: TGTGCTAGCAGTCCCGGACAGGGATTGAACACTGAAGCTTTCTTT; cdr3_aa: CASSPGQGLNTEAFF
v_call: TRBV28; clone_size: -; j_call: TRBJ2-1; d_call: TRBD2; cdr3_nt: TGTGCCAGCAGTTTACCCTCCGGGACTAGCGGACTGAGCTCCTACAATGAGCAGTTCTTC; cdr3_aa: CASSLPSGTSGLSSYNEQFF
v_call: TRBV6-5; clone_size: -; j_call: TRBJ1-3; d_call: -; cdr3_nt: TGTGCCAGCAGTTACTCGATGAGCTCTGGAAACACCATATATTTT; cdr3_aa: CASSYSMSSGNTIYF
v_call: TRBV15; clone_size: -; j_call: TRBJ1-5; d_call: TRBD1; cdr3_nt: TGTGCCACCAGCAGAGCTCGACAGGGGATAACAAGCAATCAGCCCCAGCATTTT; cdr3_aa: CATSRARQGITSNQPQHF
v_call: TRBV5-4; clone_size: few; j_call: TRBJ1-2; d_call: TRBD1; cdr3_nt: TGTGCCAGCAGCCTACAGGGGGGTGGCTACACCTTC; cdr3_aa: CASSLQGGGYTF
v_call: TRBV12-2; clone_size: few; j_call: TRBJ1-2; d_call: -; cdr3_nt: TGTGCAAGTCGCTTAGCGGGGGACAGCCTTCCCTATGGCTACACCTTC; cdr3_aa: CASRLAGDSLPYGYTF
v_call: TRBV6-5; clone_size: -; j_call: TRBJ2-7; d_call: -; cdr3_nt: TGTGCCAGCAGTTGCACAGGATGCTACGAGCAGTACTTC; cdr3_aa: CASSCTGCYEQYF
v_call: TRBV27; clone_size: -; j_call: TRBJ1-2; d_call: TRBD1; cdr3_nt: TGTGCCAGCAGTCACACAGGGGCAATCGGTGGTGGCTACACCTTC; cdr3_aa: CASSHTGAIGGGYTF
v_call: TRBV11-2; clone_size: -; j_call: TRBJ1-2; d_call: -; cdr3_nt: TGTGCCAGCAGCCCCTCGGGGCGACACAACTATGGCTACACCTTC; cdr3_aa: CASSPSGRHNYGYTF
v_call: TRBV10-3; clone_size: -; j_call: TRBJ2-3; d_call: TRBD2; cdr3_nt: TGTGCCATCAGCCCTAGCGGGGGGACAGATACGCAGTATTTT; cdr3_aa: CAISPSGGTDTQYF
v_call: TRBV20-1; clone_size: -; j_call: TRBJ1-2; d_call: -; cdr3_nt: TGCAGTGCTATATTAATCTATGGCTACACCTTC; cdr3_aa: CSAILIYGYTF
v_call: TRBV6-5; clone_size: few; j_call: TRBJ1-2; d_call: -; cdr3_nt: TGTGCCAGCAGTTACCAACAGGGTTCCTACACCTTC; cdr3_aa: CASSYQQGSYTF
v_call: TRBV5-1; clone_size: -; j_call: TRBJ1-5; d_call: -; cdr3_nt: TGCGCCAGCAGCGATGGGCAGGGGAATCAGCCCCAGCATTTT; cdr3_aa: CASSDGQGNQPQHF
v_call: TRBV6-1; clone_size: -; j_call: TRBJ2-7; d_call: TRBD1; cdr3_nt: TGTGCCAGCAAACGGACAGGGACTCCTCCCTACGAGCAGTACTTC; cdr3_aa: CASKRTGTPPYEQYF